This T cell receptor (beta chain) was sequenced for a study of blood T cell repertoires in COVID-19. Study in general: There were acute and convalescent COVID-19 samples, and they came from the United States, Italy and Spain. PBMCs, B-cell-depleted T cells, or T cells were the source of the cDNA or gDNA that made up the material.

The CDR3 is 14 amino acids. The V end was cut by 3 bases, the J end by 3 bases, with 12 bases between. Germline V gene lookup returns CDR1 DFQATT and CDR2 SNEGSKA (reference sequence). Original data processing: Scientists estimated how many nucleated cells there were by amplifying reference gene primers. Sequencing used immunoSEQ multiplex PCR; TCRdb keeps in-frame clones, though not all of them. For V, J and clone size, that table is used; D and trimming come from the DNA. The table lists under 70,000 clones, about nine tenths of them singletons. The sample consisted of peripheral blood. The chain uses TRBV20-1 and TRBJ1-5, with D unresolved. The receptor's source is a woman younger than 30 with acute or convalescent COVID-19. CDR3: CSASLGFTNQPQHF. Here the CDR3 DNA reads TGCAGTGCTAGTCTGGGCTTTACCAATCAGCCCCAGCATTTT.